A single sample is the source of the 2 T cell receptor beta chains below, sequenced in a study of T cells in tuberculosis. Some clones are missing from TCRdb's copy, which holds only in-frame ones; the method was immunoSEQ multiplex PCR. Of fewer than 35,000 clones detected, around 94% appear once; the ten largest clones hold under 9.5%. The sample was PBMCs. The receptors were sampled from a donor aged 5-35 years with latent tuberculosis or without tuberculosis infection.

This clone was seen once. The chain links TRBV25-1 to TRBJ2-1; 12 nucleotides agree with TRBD2. Germline lookup yields CDR1 MGHDK and CDR2 SYGVNS. This CDR3 comprises 16 residues. J lost 6 bases, V lost 3 bases, and 6 bases had no gene match. CDR3 sequence: CASSDRGLAGSNEQFF. CDR3 in DNA: TGTGCCAGCAGTGATCGAGGACTAGCGGGAAGCAATGAGCAGTTCTTC.

The gene calls are TRBV5-1 and TRBJ2-1; maybe TRBD1 (5 bases). CDR3 length: 15 amino acids. Germline CDR1 reads SGHRS; CDR2 reads YFSETQ. The V end was cut by 4 bases, the J end by 4 bases, with 15 bases between. This chain's CDR3 is CASSPGHGAYNEQFF. CDR3 coding DNA: TGCGCCAGCAGCCCTGGACATGGGGCTTACAATGAGCAGTTCTTC.